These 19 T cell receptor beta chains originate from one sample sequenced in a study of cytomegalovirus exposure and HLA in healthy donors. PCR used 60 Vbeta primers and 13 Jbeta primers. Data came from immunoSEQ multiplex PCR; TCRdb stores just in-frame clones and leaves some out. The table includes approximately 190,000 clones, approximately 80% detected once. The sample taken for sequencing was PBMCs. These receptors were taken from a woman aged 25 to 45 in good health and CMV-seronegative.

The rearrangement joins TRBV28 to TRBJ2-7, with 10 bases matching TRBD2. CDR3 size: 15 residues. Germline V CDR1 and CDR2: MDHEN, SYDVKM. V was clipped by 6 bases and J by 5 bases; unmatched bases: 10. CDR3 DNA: TGTGCCAGCAGCCAGACTAGCGGGCCACCCCACGAGCAGTACTTC. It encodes CASSQTSGPPHEQYF. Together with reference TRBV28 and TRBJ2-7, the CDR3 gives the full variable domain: DVKVTQSSRYLVKRTGEKVFLECVQDMDHENMFWYRQDPGLGLRLIYFSYDVKMKEKGDIPEGYSVSREKKERFSLILESASTNQTSMYLCASSQTSGPPHEQYFGPGTRLTVT.

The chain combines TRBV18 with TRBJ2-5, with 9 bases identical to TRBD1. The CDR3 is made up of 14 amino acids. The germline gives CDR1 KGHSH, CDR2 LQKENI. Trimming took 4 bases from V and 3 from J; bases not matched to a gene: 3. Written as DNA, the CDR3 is TGTGCCAGCTCACAGGGGACAGGGAAAGAGACCCAGTACTTC. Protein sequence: CASSQGTGKETQYF.

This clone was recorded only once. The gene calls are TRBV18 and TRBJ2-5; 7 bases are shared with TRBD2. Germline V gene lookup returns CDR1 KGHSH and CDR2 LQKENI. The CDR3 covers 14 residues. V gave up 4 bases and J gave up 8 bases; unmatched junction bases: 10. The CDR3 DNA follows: TGTGCCAGCTCACACGGACTAGAATTCAATACCCAGTACTTC. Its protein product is CASSHGLEFNTQYF.

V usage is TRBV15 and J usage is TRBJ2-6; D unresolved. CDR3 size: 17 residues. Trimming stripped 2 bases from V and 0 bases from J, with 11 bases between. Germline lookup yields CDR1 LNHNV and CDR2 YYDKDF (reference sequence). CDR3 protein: CATSRYSVSSGANVLTF. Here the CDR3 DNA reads TGTGCCACCAGCAGATACTCCGTTAGCTCTGGGGCCAACGTCCTGACTTTC. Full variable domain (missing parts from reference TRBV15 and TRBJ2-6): DAMVIQNPRYQVTQFGKPVTLSCSQTLNHNVMYWYQQKSSQAPKLLFHYYDKDFNNEADTPDNFQSRRPNTSFCFLDIRSPGLGDTAMYLCATSRYSVSSGANVLTFGAGSRLTVL.

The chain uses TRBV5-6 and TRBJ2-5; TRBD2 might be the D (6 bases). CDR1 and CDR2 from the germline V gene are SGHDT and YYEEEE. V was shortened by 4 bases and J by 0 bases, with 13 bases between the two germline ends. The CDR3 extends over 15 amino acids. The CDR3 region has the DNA TGTGCCAGCAGCGAGGGAGGCAGGTACCAAGAGACCCAGTACTTC. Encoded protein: CASSEGGRYQETQYF. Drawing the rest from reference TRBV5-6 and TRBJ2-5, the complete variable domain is DAGVTQSPTHLIKTRGQQVTLRCSPKSGHDTVSWYQQALGQGPQFIFQYYEEEERQRGNFPDRFSGHQFPNYSSELNVNALLLGDSALYLCASSEGGRYQETQYFGPGTRLLVL.

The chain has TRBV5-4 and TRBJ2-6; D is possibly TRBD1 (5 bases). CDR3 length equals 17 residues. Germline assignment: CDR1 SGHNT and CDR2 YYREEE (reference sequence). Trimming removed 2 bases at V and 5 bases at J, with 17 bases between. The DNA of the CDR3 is TGTGCCAGCAGCTTAGGCCCTCGGGCAGGGAGGGCCAACGTCCTGACTTTC. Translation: CASSLGPRAGRANVLTF.

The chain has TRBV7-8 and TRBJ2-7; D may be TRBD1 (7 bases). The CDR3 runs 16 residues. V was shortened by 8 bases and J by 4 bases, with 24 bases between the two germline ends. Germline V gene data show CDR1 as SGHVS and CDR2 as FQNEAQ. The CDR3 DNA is TGTGCCAGCCATCCGGGAGAGGGGGCGCGTGGATACGAGCAGTACTTC. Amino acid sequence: CASHPGEGARGYEQYF.

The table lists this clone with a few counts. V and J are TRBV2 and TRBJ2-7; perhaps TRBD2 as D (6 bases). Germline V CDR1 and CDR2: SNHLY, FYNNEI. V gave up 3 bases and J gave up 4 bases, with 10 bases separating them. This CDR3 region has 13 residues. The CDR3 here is CASSDGGFYEQYF. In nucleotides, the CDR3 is TGTGCCAGCAGTGACGGAGGGTTTTACGAGCAGTACTTC. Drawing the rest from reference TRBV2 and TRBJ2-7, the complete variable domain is EPEVTQTPSHQVTQMGQEVILRCVPISNHLYFYWYRQILGQKVEFLVSFYNNEISEKSEIFDDQFSVERPDGSNFTLKIRSTKLEDSAMYFCASSDGGFYEQYFGPGTRLTVT.

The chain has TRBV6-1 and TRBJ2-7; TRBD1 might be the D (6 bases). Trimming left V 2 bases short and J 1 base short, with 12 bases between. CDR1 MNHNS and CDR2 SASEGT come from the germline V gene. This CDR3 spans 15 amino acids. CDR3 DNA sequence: TGTGCCAGCAGTGAATCAGGACAGAGGTCCTACGAGCAGTACTTC. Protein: CASSESGQRSYEQYF.

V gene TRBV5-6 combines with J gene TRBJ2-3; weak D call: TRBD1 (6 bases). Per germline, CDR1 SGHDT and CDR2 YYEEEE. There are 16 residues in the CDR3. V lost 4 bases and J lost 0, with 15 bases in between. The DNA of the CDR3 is TGTGCCAGCAGCCTCATGGGACACCGTAGCACAGATACGCAGTATTTT. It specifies CASSLMGHRSTDTQYF.

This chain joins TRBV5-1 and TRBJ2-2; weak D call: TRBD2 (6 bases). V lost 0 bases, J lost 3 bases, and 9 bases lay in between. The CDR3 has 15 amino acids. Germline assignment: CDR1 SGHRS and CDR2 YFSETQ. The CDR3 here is CASSLAAGHTGELFF. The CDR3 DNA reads TGCGCCAGCAGCTTGGCTGCGGGGCACACCGGGGAGCTGTTTTTT.

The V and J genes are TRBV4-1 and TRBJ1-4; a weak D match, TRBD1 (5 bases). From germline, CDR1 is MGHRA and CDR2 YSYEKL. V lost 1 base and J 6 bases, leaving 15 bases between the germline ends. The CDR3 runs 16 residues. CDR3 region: CASSQGGGSGDEKLFF. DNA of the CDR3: TGCGCCAGCAGCCAAGGTGGCGGCTCGGGGGATGAAAAACTGTTTTTT.

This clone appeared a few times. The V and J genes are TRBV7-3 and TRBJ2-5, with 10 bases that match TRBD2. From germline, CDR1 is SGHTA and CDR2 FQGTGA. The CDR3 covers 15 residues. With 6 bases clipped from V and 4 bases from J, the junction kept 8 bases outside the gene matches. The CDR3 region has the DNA TGTGCCAGCAGACAAACGGGACTAGCGTCAGAGACCCAGTACTTC. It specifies CASRQTGLASETQYF.

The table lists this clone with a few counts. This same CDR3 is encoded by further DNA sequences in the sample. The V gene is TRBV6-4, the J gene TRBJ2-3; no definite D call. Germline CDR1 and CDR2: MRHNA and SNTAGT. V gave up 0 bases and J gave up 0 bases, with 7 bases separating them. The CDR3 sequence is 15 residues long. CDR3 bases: TGTGCCAGCAGTGACTCGGCCGGGAGCACAGATACGCAGTATTTT. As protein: CASSDSAGSTDTQYF.

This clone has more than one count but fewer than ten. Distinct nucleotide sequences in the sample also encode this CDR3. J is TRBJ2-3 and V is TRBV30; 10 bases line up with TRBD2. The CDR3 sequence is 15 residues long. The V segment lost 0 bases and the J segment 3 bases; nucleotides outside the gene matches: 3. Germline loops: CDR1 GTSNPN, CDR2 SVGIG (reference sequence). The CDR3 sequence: CAWSVLAGGTDTQYF. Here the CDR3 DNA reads TGTGCCTGGAGTGTATTAGCGGGAGGAACAGATACGCAGTATTTT.

DNA of the CDR3: TGTGCCACGCGGGGACGGACCAATTCACCCCTCCACTTT. Translating it yields CATRGRTNSPLHF. This chain links TRBV10-3 with TRBJ1-6; a weak D match, TRBD1 (5 bases). In germline, CDR1 is ENHRY, CDR2 SYGVKD. V dropped 10 bases and J dropped 7 bases, with 14 bases sitting between them. The CDR3 spans 13 residues.

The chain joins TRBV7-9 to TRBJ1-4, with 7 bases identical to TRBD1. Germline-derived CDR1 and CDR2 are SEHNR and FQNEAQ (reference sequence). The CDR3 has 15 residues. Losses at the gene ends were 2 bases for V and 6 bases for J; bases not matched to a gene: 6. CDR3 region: CASSLRQGAHEKLFF. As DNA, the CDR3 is TGTGCCAGCAGCTTAAGACAGGGTGCGCATGAAAAACTGTTTTTT.

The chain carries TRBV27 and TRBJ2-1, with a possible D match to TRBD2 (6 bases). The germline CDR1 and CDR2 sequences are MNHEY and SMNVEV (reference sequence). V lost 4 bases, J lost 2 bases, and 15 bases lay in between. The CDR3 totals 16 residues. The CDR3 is CASSSLGSATYNEQFF. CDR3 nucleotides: TGTGCCAGCAGTTCTCTCGGGAGCGCAACCTACAATGAGCAGTTCTTC.

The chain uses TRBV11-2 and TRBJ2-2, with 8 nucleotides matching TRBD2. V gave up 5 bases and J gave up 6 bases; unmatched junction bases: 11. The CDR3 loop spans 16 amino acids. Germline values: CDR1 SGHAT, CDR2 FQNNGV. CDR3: CASSQNPGLGPGELFF. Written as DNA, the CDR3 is TGTGCCAGCAGCCAAAACCCGGGACTAGGTCCCGGGGAGCTGTTTTTT.